This TCR beta chain was obtained from a study of cytomegalovirus exposure and HLA in healthy donors. General study results and limits: Confirmation was obtained in vitro that a few CMV-associated chains are specific for CMV antigens. Reported results showed that the classifier diagnosed cytomegalovirus status with high specificity and sensitivity.

Clones were sequenced by immunoSEQ multiplex PCR, and TCRdb holds only the in-frame ones, with some missing. The sample contains over 45,000 clones, 88% of which appear only once. This clone was seen just once. No antigen is known for it. Germline-derived CDR1 and CDR2 are WSHSY and SAAADI. The V gene lost 8 bases and the J gene lost 6 bases, with 10 bases spanning the gap. This CDR3 comprises 11 residues. The receptor comes from a woman younger than 45 in good health and CMV-seronegative. The chain uses TRBV10-2 and TRBJ1-2; tentative D call: TRBD1 (6 bases). Sequencing was carried out using PBMCs. The DNA of the CDR3 is TGCGCCAGCGGGACAATGGATGGCTACACCTTC. Amino acids: CASGTMDGYTF.